Listed below are T cell receptor beta chains from one sample, sequenced in a study of shared clonotypes between healthy human individuals. The repertoire was sequenced with immunoSEQ multiplex PCR; TCRdb's copy has only in-frame clones and lacks some. The repertoire holds fewer than 3 million clones, with 85% to 95% as singletons. The sample comprised naive CD4+ T cells from PBMCs. These receptors were taken from a man younger than 30 in good health. Some clones in this sample may be carry-over from other donors' samples. Each CDR3 is given with its conserved first and last residue. The order of the fields is V gene, clone size, D gene, J gene, CDR3 DNA, CDR3 protein. D genes are given only for firm matches. Size values are once, few and many counts, or a class for expanded clones, and some rows have none.

TRBV10-3	-	TRBD1	TRBJ2-2	TGTGCCATCAGTCAGGGACAGACGAACACCGGGGAGCTGTTTTTT	CAISQGQTNTGELFF
TRBV5-1	once	TRBD1	TRBJ2-7	TGCGCCAGCAGCCACCCGACAGGGACACACCAGCTTCGTGACGAGCAGTACTTC	CASSHPTGTHQLRDEQYF
TRBV7-9	few	-	TRBJ1-2	TGTGCCAGCAGCTTACCACAGGGCCATAACTATGGCTACACCTTC	CASSLPQGHNYGYTF
TRBV7-2	-	TRBD1	TRBJ1-1	TGTGCCAGCAGCCTCGACAGGGACACTGAAGCTTTCTTT	CASSLDRDTEAFF
TRBV5-1	-	-	TRBJ2-5	TGCGCCAGCAGCTTGTCGAACAGCCAAGAGACCCAGTACTTC	CASSLSNSQETQYF
TRBV25-1	-	TRBD1	TRBJ2-7	TGTGCCAGCAGTGAAAGGGACAGGGGGAACTACGAGCAGTACTTC	CASSERDRGNYEQYF
TRBV7-2	-	-	TRBJ2-2	TGTGCCACCCCGGAGGGGGACAGACCTAACACCGGGGAGCTGTTTTTT	CATPEGDRPNTGELFF
TRBV5-1	-	TRBD2	TRBJ2-7	TGCGCCAGCAGCTTGGTTTGGACTAGCGGGAGAATCTACGAGCAGTACTTC	CASSLVWTSGRIYEQYF
TRBV19	-	-	TRBJ2-3	TGTGCCAGTAGTACGACAGGAGCGGCAACAGATACGCAGTATTTT	CASSTTGAATDTQYF
TRBV28	-	TRBD2	TRBJ2-7	TGTGCCAGCAGTGCCCCTAGCGGGAGAGGGTTCGAGCAGTACTTC	CASSAPSGRGFEQYF
TRBV5-1	-	-	TRBJ2-3	TGCGCCAGCAGTTGGGACCAACCTGCTCCTCGCACAGATACGCAGTATTTT	CASSWDQPAPRTDTQYF
TRBV7-2	once	TRBD2	TRBJ2-3	TGTGCCAGCAGTACCGGGACTAGCGGATCAGATACGCAGTATTTT	CASSTGTSGSDTQYF
TRBV13	-	-	TRBJ2-7	TGTGCCAGCAGTGAATGGAGTGTCCACGAGCAGTACTTC	CASSEWSVHEQYF
TRBV7-9	-	-	TRBJ2-2	TGTGCCAGCAGCTTAGTGGCCCCGAACACCGGGGAGCTGTTTTTT	CASSLVAPNTGELFF
TRBV6-1	once	-	TRBJ1-1	TGTGCCATCAGTGAGGCAACAGGCGGGGTTAGGAACACTGAAGCTTTCTTT	CAISEATGGVRNTEAFF
TRBV6-1	-	-	TRBJ1-1	TGTGCCAGCACGGCCAGGGTGGCCTTAGAAGCTTTCTTT	CASTARVALEAFF
TRBV12-5	-	TRBD2	TRBJ2-5	TGTGCTAGTGGTTTGCGACTAGCGGGGCCACAGTACTTC	CASGLRLAGPQYF
TRBV5-1	-	TRBD2	TRBJ2-3	TGCGCCAGCAGCCAAGCGGCGGGACTAGGGTTTACGCAGTATTTT	CASSQAAGLGFTQYF
TRBV7-2	-	-	TRBJ2-3	TGTGCCAGCAGTGAGGGGGGTGACGGATCGGATACGCAGTATTTT	CASSEGGDGSDTQYF
TRBV7-3	-	TRBD2	TRBJ2-3	TGTGCCAGCAGCTTAATGAAACGGGAGGCGCAGTATTTT	CASSLMKREAQYF
TRBV5-1	-	-	TRBJ2-7	TGCGCCAGCAGGGAAGGTGGTAGCGCAAGCTCCTACGAGCAGTACTTC	CASREGGSASSYEQYF
TRBV14	few	-	TRBJ1-1	TGTGCCAGCAGCCAGGGGAGGGTGGCTGAAGCTTTCTTT	CASSQGRVAEAFF
TRBV6-5	-	-	TRBJ2-7	TGTGCCAGCAGTTACTCGACGGGTGACGAGCAGTACTTC	CASSYSTGDEQYF
TRBV27	-	-	TRBJ2-3	TGTGCCAGCAGTCCCATGTTAGGGCGGGATACGCAGTATTTT	CASSPMLGRDTQYF
TRBV5-1	-	-	TRBJ2-5	TGCGCCAGCAGCTTGGGACTGGGGCGAGGCCAAGAGACCCAGTACTTC	CASSLGLGRGQETQYF
TRBV5-6	once	TRBD1	TRBJ1-2	TGTGCCAGCAGCCAGGGGGCGCGGGGCTACACCTTC	CASSQGARGYTF
TRBV5-5	-	-	TRBJ2-7	TGTGCCAGCAGCGTGCAGGCGGGACAGCTCTACGAGCAGTACTTC	CASSVQAGQLYEQYF
TRBV7-9	-	TRBD2	TRBJ2-1	TGTGCCAGCAGCCTACCTTCGGGGAGGGCTTACAATGAGCAGTTCTTC	CASSLPSGRAYNEQFF
TRBV19	once	TRBD1	TRBJ2-7	TGTGCCAGTAGTGTTGTGGGGACAGAACTCGAGCAGTACTTC	CASSVVGTELEQYF
TRBV29-1	-	-	TRBJ2-2	TGCAGCGTTGATGCAGGGATTGGGGAGCTGTTTTTT	CSVDAGIGELFF
TRBV9	-	TRBD2	TRBJ2-2	TGTGCCAGCAGCTCCCGGACTAGCAGCACCGGGGAGCTGTTTTTT	CASSSRTSSTGELFF
TRBV2	-	TRBD1	TRBJ2-7	TGTGCCAGCCTAGGACAGGGGGCTTGGGACCCCTCCTACGAGCAGTACTTC	CASLGQGAWDPSYEQYF
TRBV6-5	-	-	TRBJ1-1	TGTGCCAGCAGTTCCCCAAAGAACACTGAAGCTTTCTTT	CASSSPKNTEAFF